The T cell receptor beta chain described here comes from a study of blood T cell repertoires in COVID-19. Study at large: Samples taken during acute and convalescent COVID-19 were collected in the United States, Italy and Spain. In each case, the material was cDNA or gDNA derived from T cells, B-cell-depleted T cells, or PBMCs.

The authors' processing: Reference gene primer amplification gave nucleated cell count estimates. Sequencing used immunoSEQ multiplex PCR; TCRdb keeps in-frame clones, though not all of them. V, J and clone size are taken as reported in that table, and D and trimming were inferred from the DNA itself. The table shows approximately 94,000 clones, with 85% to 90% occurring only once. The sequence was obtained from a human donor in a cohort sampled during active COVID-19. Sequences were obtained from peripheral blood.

The CDR3 nucleotides read TGTGCCAGTAGTATCTGGGACAGCACTAACTATGGCTACACCTTC. Translating it yields CASSIWDSTNYGYTF. The V call is TRBV19, the J call TRBJ1-2; TRBD1 matches 7 bases. Germline CDR1 is LNHDA and CDR2 is SQIVND (reference sequence). The CDR3 contains 15 residues. V dropped 3 bases and J dropped 0; count of bases not matched to a gene: 4. The variable domain in full, completed from reference TRBV19 and TRBJ1-2, reads DGGITQSPKYLFRKEGQNVTLSCEQNLNHDAMYWYRQDPGQGLRLIYYSQIVNDFQKGDIAEGYSVSREKKESFPLTVTSAQKNPTAFYLCASSIWDSTNYGYTFGSGTRLTVV.